The next 27 T cell receptor beta chains were all read from a single sample in a study of T cells after yellow fever vaccination. Using its own MiXCR run on the 5' RACE reads, TCRdb lists one record per CDR3 protein. The sample has some 600,000 distinct CDR3 sequences; 10% to 15% are singletons. The sample consisted of PBMCs, taken on the day of the yellow fever booster vaccination. These receptors were collected from a man between 25 and 39 years old who received the YFV17D yellow fever vaccine.

A few counts support this clonotype. The J gene is TRBJ2-2, the V gene TRBV14; possibly TRBD1 for D (6 bases). The CDR3 spans 16 residues. From germline, CDR1 is SGHDN and CDR2 FVKESK. Trimming cost V 3 bases and J 0 bases, with 11 bases left between them. CDR3 nucleotide sequence: TGTGCCAGCAGCCACCGGGACAAGTCGAACACCGGGGAGCTGTTTTTT. Amino acid sequence: CASSHRDKSNTGELFF.

This clonotype was detected a few times. The chain has TRBV7-2 and TRBJ2-5; tentatively, D is TRBD2 (6 bases). Trimming took 5 bases from V and 5 from J, leaving 21 bases between them. The CDR3 is made up of 16 amino acids. Germline V CDR1 and CDR2: SGHTA, FQGNSA. CDR3 nucleotides: TGTGCCAGCAGCCAACGTGGCGGGACCCAGAGCGAGACCCAGTACTTC. Amino acids: CASSQRGGTQSETQYF. Looking up the rest from reference TRBV7-2 and TRBJ2-5 gives the full variable domain: GAGVSQSPSNKVTEKGKDVELRCDPISGHTALYWYRQSLGQGLEFLIYFQGNSAPDKSGLPSDRFSAERTGGSVSTLTIQRTQQEDSAVYLCASSQRGGTQSETQYFGPGTRLLVL.

This clonotype was counted only a few times. The chain carries TRBV7-2 and TRBJ2-5; D unresolved. V lost 5 bases and J lost 5, with 12 bases in between. The CDR3 loop spans 13 amino acids. The germline gives CDR1 SGHTA, CDR2 FQGNSA. DNA of the CDR3: TGTGCCAGCAGCCCCGGCCCGCGGGAGACCCAGTACTTC. It codes for CASSPGPRETQYF.

In its sample, this clonotype was seen a few times. The rearrangement joins TRBV20-1 to TRBJ2-1; 9 bases line up with TRBD2. The CDR3 has 15 residues. Germline CDR1 reads DFQATT; CDR2 reads SNEGSKA (reference sequence). V was pared by 0 bases and J by 0 bases, with 0 bases of the junction left unmatched. This chain's CDR3 is CSARDSGGSYNEQFF. CDR3 sequence (DNA): TGCAGTGCTAGAGATAGCGGGGGCTCCTACAATGAGCAGTTCTTC.

The J gene is TRBJ2-7, the V gene TRBV7-9; tentatively, D is TRBD1 (6 bases). Germline CDR1 reads SEHNR; CDR2 reads FQNEAQ (reference sequence). V lost 3 bases and J 7 bases, leaving 10 bases between the germline ends. The CDR3 spans 12 residues. In nucleotides, the CDR3 is TGTGCCAGCAGCTTTACAGGGTGGGAGCAGTACTTC. Protein: CASSFTGWEQYF. Supplemented by reference TRBV7-9 and TRBJ2-7, the full variable domain reads DTGVSQNPRHKITKRGQNVTFRCDPISEHNRLYWYRQTLGQGPEFLTYFQNEAQLEKSRLLSDRFSAERPKGSFSTLEIQRTEQGDSAMYLCASSFTGWEQYFGPGTRLTVT.

This clonotype was seen only a few times. The rearrangement joins TRBV29-1 to TRBJ2-1, with 13 bases matching TRBD2. The CDR3 length is 11 residues. Germline V gene sequence: CDR1 SQVTM, CDR2 ANQGSEA. Trimming removed 6 bases from V and 13 bases from J; junction bases left unmatched: 3. The CDR3 DNA is TGCAGCGTCGGACTAGCGGGAGCTCAGTTCTTC. Its translation: CSVGLAGAQFF.

The chain links TRBV20-1 to TRBJ2-5, with 14 bases aligning to TRBD2. V shed 6 bases and J 5 bases; nucleotides not matched to a gene: 11. The CDR3 covers 16 residues. The V gene's germline CDR1 is DFQATT and CDR2 SNEGSKA (reference sequence). CDR3 DNA: TGCAGTGCCACGTCCGGGACTAGCGGGAGTGAGGAGACCCAGTACTTC. Protein: CSATSGTSGSEETQYF.

This clonotype has a handful of counts. The chain recombines TRBV19 with TRBJ2-1; unclear D gene. This CDR3 region has 12 residues. Trimming removed 4 bases from V and 9 bases from J, with 10 bases in between. Germline-derived CDR1 and CDR2 are LNHDA and SQIVND (reference sequence). CDR3 region: CASSTNSPEQFF. The CDR3 nucleotides are TGTGCCAGTAGTACAAACAGTCCTGAGCAGTTCTTC.

There are many counts of this clonotype. The chain is built from TRBV12-3 or TRBV12-4 and TRBJ2-2; D remains ambiguous. The V gene lost 6 bases and the J gene lost 4 bases, with 9 bases spanning the gap. CDR3 length: 13 amino acids. The CDR3 here is CASRPTATGELFF. The CDR3 nucleotides are TGTGCCAGCAGACCTACAGCCACCGGGGAGCTGTTTTTT.

This clonotype was observed a handful of times. The V and J genes are TRBV28 and TRBJ2-2; D not resolved. Per the germline V gene, CDR1 is MDHEN and CDR2 is SYDVKM. The CDR3 covers 16 residues. V was pared by 1 base and J by 4 bases, with 13 bases between. The CDR3 nucleotides read TGTGCCAGCAGTTTATTGCATCAGCGCGGCACCGGGGAGCTGTTTTTT. Its protein product is CASSLLHQRGTGELFF.

This clonotype was seen more than once but under ten times. This chain joins TRBV7-9 and TRBJ2-1, with D unclear. CDR1 is SEHNR and CDR2 is FQNEAQ in the germline V gene (reference sequence). V lost 6 bases, J lost 7 bases, and 10 bases lay in between. This CDR3 is built from 12 residues. This CDR3 reads CASRYIGNEQFF. The CDR3, as DNA: TGTGCCAGCAGATATATCGGTAATGAGCAGTTCTTC.

The CDR3 bases are TGCAGTGCTAGAGATCAGGGGACGACAGATACGCAGTATTTT. Translated: CSARDQGTTDTQYF. The gene calls are TRBV20-1 and TRBJ2-3; D is possibly TRBD1 (6 bases). The germline V and J ends were trimmed by 0 bases and 3 bases, with 10 bases remaining between them. From germline, CDR1 is DFQATT and CDR2 SNEGSKA (reference sequence). The CDR3 contains 14 residues.

In its sample, this clonotype was seen a few times. This chain connects TRBV6-5 to TRBJ1-2; 8 nucleotides match TRBD1. Germline lookup yields CDR1 MNHEY and CDR2 SVGAGI. The length of the CDR3 is 15 residues. V gave up 1 base and J gave up 5 bases; unmatched junction bases: 6. CDR3 in amino acids: CASSYLQGAYYGYTF. In DNA, the CDR3 is TGTGCCAGCAGTTACTTGCAGGGGGCCTATTATGGCTACACCTTC.

This chain links TRBV7-8 with TRBJ2-3; 7 bases agree with TRBD2. CDR3 length: 18 residues. Germline lookup yields CDR1 SGHVS and CDR2 FQNEAQ. Losses at the gene ends were 1 base for V and 4 bases for J; bases not matched to a gene: 14. For the CDR3, the DNA is TGTGCCAGCAGCTTAGGTGTACTAGCGCGGCCGCCGGCAGATACGCAGTATTTT. It specifies CASSLGVLARPPADTQYF.

This clonotype was detected many times. The rearrangement uses TRBV11-2 and TRBJ2-4; tentative D call: TRBD2 (6 bases). Per the germline V gene, CDR1 is SGHAT and CDR2 is FQNNGV. The CDR3 loop spans 13 amino acids. V was clipped by 0 bases and J by 8 bases, with 8 bases between them. As DNA, the CDR3 is TGTGCCAGCAGCTTAGATCCGGGGGACATTCAGTACTTC. It codes for CASSLDPGDIQYF.

V gene TRBV20-1 combines with J gene TRBJ2-1, with D possibly TRBD1 on 6 matching bases. Germline V gene sequence: CDR1 DFQATT, CDR2 SNEGSKA (reference sequence). The CDR3 consists of 14 residues. The V and J ends lost 6 bases and 4 bases respectively, with 16 bases between them. The CDR3 coding sequence is TGCAGTGCCTACCCGGACAGCACATACAATGAGCAGTTCTTC. This codes for CSAYPDSTYNEQFF.

This clonotype was counted only a few times. This chain uses TRBV5-1 with TRBJ2-2; TRBD2 matches 8 bases. Germline lookup yields CDR1 SGHRS and CDR2 YFSETQ. The CDR3 is made up of 16 amino acids. V was pared by 2 bases and J by 2 bases, with 5 bases of the junction left unmatched. Here the CDR3 DNA reads TGCGCCAGCAGCTTTAGCGGGACAAAAAACACCGGGGAGCTGTTTTTT. Translation: CASSFSGTKNTGELFF. The full variable domain, with the rest looked up from reference TRBV5-1 and TRBJ2-2, is KAGVTQTPRYLIKTRGQQVTLSCSPISGHRSVSWYQQTPGQGLQFLFEYFSETQRNKGNFPGRFSGRQFSNSRSEMNVSTLELGDSALYLCASSFSGTKNTGELFFGEGSRLTVL.

As for this clonotype: A junction boundary mismatches the germline segment, possibly from a read error. The chain couples TRBV7-6 to TRBJ2-1; TRBD2 might be the D (5 bases). The germline V gene encodes CDR1 SGHVS and CDR2 FNYEAQ. The CDR3 has 18 residues. CDR3 residues: CASSLALRRSSSYNEQLF. CDR3 sequence (DNA): TGTGCCAGCAGCTTAGCGTTGCGGAGGTCGAGCTCCTACAATGAGCAGCTCTTC.

The table lists this clonotype with a count of one. V and J are TRBV24-1 and TRBJ2-2, with D perhaps TRBD1 (5 bases). V lost 1 base to trimming and J lost 1 base, with 12 bases between them. The CDR3 is 17 amino acids. Germline values: CDR1 KGHDR, CDR2 SFDVKD. DNA for the CDR3: TGTGCCACCAGTGATTTAAGACAGAACTTGAACACCGGGGAGCTGTTTTTT. It specifies CATSDLRQNLNTGELFF.

This clonotype was counted between two and nine times. This chain joins TRBV6-1 and TRBJ1-6; 7 positions match TRBD1. V lost 7 bases, J lost 7 bases, and 7 bases stayed unmatched. Per the germline V gene, CDR1 is MNHNS and CDR2 is SASEGT. This CDR3 is built from 14 residues. The CDR3 sequence: CASTTGQANSPLHF. DNA for the CDR3: TGTGCCAGCACCACTGGACAGGCCAATTCACCCCTCCACTTT.

The rearrangement uses TRBV3-1 and TRBJ2-3, with 7 nucleotides matching TRBD1. The length of the CDR3 is 14 residues. The trim removed 4 bases at V and 2 bases at J, leaving 3 bases unmatched. Germline V gives CDR1 LGHDT, CDR2 YNNKEL (reference sequence). CDR3 region: CASSRGTVTDTQYF. The CDR3 coding sequence is TGTGCCAGCAGCCGAGGGACAGTCACAGATACGCAGTATTTT.

This clonotype was picked up many times. In nucleotides, the CDR3 is TGTGCCAGCGTCGGGACAGGGCCAGATACGCAGTATTTT. Amino acids: CASVGTGPDTQYF. The rearrangement joins TRBV5-5 to TRBJ2-3; 9 nucleotides agree with TRBD1. With V trimmed by 7 bases and J by 4 bases, 4 bases remained unmatched. Germline V gene data show CDR1 as SGHKS and CDR2 as YYEKEE (reference sequence). This CDR3 has 13 residues.

This clonotype was seen only a few times. CDR3 sequence reads: CASSLVHEQYF. The CDR3 coding sequence is TGTGCCAGCAGCTTAGTCCACGAGCAGTACTTC. The chain employs TRBV11-2 and TRBJ2-7, with D hard to call. The length of the CDR3 is 11 residues. Looked up from germline, CDR1 is SGHAT and CDR2 is FQNNGV. The ends were cut back, 1 base at V and 5 bases at J, with 3 bases in the middle.

This clonotype was found a few times. The chain couples TRBV2 to TRBJ1-3; TRBD1 aligns across 7 bases. The V gene's germline CDR1 is SNHLY and CDR2 FYNNEI. The CDR3 sequence is 15 residues long. V lost 6 bases to trimming and J lost 0 bases; unmatched junction nucleotides: 5. In DNA, the CDR3 is TGTGCCAGCAGCAGGGACAGCCTCTCTGGAAACACCATATATTTT. Amino acids: CASSRDSLSGNTIYF.

The chain combines TRBV29-1 with TRBJ2-5, with 9 positions matching TRBD2. Germline V gene lookup returns CDR1 SQVTM and CDR2 ANQGSEA. The CDR3 totals 15 residues. V lost 5 bases and J lost 1; bases outside the gene matches: 8. Written as DNA, the CDR3 is TGCAGCGTTAATCCGACTAGCGGATTCCAAGAGACCCAGTACTTC. Amino acid sequence: CSVNPTSGFQETQYF.

V is TRBV12-5 and J is TRBJ2-1; 11 nucleotides align to TRBD2. This CDR3 contains 15 residues. J lost 7 bases, V lost 2 bases, and 4 bases had no gene match. Germline CDR1 is LGHNT and CDR2 is FRNRAP. CDR3 coding DNA: TGTGCTAGTGGTTTGTTAGCGGGAGGGAAGAATGAGCAGTTCTTC. It yields the protein CASGLLAGGKNEQFF.

This clonotype was counted between two and nine times. The V gene is TRBV20-1, the J gene TRBJ2-5; D is uncertain. Germline V gene data show CDR1 as DFQATT and CDR2 as SNEGSKA (reference sequence). The CDR3 loop spans 16 amino acids. V was pared by 0 bases and J by 1 base, with 15 bases between. Here the CDR3 reads CSARDYFSGVQETQYF. Written as DNA, the CDR3 is TGCAGTGCTAGAGATTACTTTAGTGGGGTCCAAGAGACCCAGTACTTC.